Listed below are T cell receptor beta chains from one sample, sequenced in a study of T cell responses to AZD1222 COVID-19 vaccine. Assay used: immunoSEQ multiplex PCR; TCRdb lists only in-frame clones, some missing. Of 90,000 to 120,000 clones listed, over 80% are singletons. Sequencing was performed on peripheral blood, taken 28 days after the second AZD1222 dose. The receptors stem from an adult who received the AZD1222 COVID-19 vaccine. CDR3s include the opening cysteine and the closing phenylalanine or tryptophan. Fields, in order: V gene, J gene, clone size, D gene, CDR3 protein, CDR3 DNA. D genes are given only for firm matches. Clone size is not always given. Where it is, it says once, few, many or a class for expanded clones.

>TRBV5-4|TRBJ2-7|-|TRBD2
CASRFGTSGIYEQYF
TGTGCCAGCAGATTCGGGACTAGCGGAATATACGAGCAGTACTTC
>TRBV19|TRBJ1-1|-|-
CASRGGVQNTEAFF
TGTGCCAGTAGGGGAGGCGTCCAGAACACTGAAGCTTTCTTT
>TRBV6-2/TRBV6-3|TRBJ2-3|-|TRBD2
CASSTGFSGRTDTQYF
TGTGCCAGCAGTACAGGGTTTAGCGGGAGAACAGATACGCAGTATTTT
>TRBV29-1|TRBJ1-1|-|-
CSVVLMEMNTEAFF
TGCAGCGTTGTGTTAATGGAGATGAACACTGAAGCTTTCTTT
>TRBV5-1|TRBJ2-5|-|TRBD1
CASSGTEFQETQYF
TGCGCCAGCAGCGGGACAGAATTCCAAGAGACCCAGTACTTC
>TRBV9|TRBJ1-1|once|-
CASSHGGSSEAFF
TGTGCCAGCAGCCACGGAGGGTCTTCTGAAGCTTTCTTT
>TRBV10-1|TRBJ2-7|-|-
CASSGDGSSYEQYF
TGCGCCAGCAGTGGGGATGGGAGCTCCTACGAGCAGTACTTC
>TRBV28|TRBJ1-5|-|TRBD1
CASSFTYDRGNQPQHF
TGTGCCAGCAGTTTTACCTATGACAGGGGAAATCAGCCCCAGCATTTT
>TRBV10-3|TRBJ1-6|-|-
CAISELSAVNNSPLHF
TGTGCCATCAGTGAGTTGTCGGCGGTGAATAATTCACCCCTCCACTTT
>TRBV2|TRBJ2-1|-|-
CASSGFSANNEQFF
TGTGCCAGCAGTGGTTTCTCAGCGAACAATGAGCAGTTCTTC
>TRBV4-1|TRBJ2-5|-|-
CASSPLDGGGGETQYF
TGCGCCAGCAGCCCCCTTGATGGGGGGGGCGGTGAGACCCAGTACTTC
>TRBV5-6|TRBJ2-3|-|TRBD2
CASSLTSGTTDTQYF
TGTGCCAGCAGCTTAACTAGCGGAACCACAGATACGCAGTATTTT
>TRBV6-5|TRBJ2-5|-|-
CASSLIWGQETQYF
TGTGCCAGCAGCCTGATTTGGGGTCAAGAGACCCAGTACTTC
>TRBV4-2|TRBJ2-1|-|-
CASSQDWRDYNEQFF
TGTGCCAGCAGCCAAGATTGGCGGGACTACAATGAGCAGTTCTTC
>TRBV5-6|TRBJ2-5|-|TRBD2
CASSFGLAGVQETQYF
TGTGCCAGCAGCTTCGGGCTAGCGGGAGTTCAAGAGACCCAGTACTTC
>TRBV3-1/TRBV3-2|TRBJ1-4|-|-
CASSQEGVAIGANEKLFF
TGTGCCAGCAGCCAAGAGGGTGTGGCGATAGGGGCTAATGAAAAACTGTTTTTT
>TRBV5-1|TRBJ2-2|-|TRBD2
CASSLPGLAGTGELFF
TGCGCCAGCAGCTTACCGGGACTAGCGGGAACCGGGGAGCTGTTTTTT
>TRBV5-1|TRBJ1-1|-|-
CASSRSTDKNTEAFF
TGCGCCAGCAGCCGTTCCACTGACAAGAACACTGAAGCTTTCTTT
>TRBV18|TRBJ2-5|-|TRBD1
CASSPSNRGGNSGTQYF
TGTGCCAGCTCACCAAGCAACAGGGGTGGTAATTCGGGGACCCAGTACTTC
>TRBV27|TRBJ2-3|once|-
CASRMTIRTDTQYF
TGTGCCAGCAGAATGACCATCCGCACAGATACGCAGTATTTT
>TRBV5-1|TRBJ2-5|-|-
CASSVSSSQETQYF
TGCGCCAGCAGCGTTTCTAGTTCCCAAGAGACCCAGTACTTC
>TRBV18|TRBJ1-2|-|-
CASSPPGIGSYGYTF
TGTGCCAGCTCACCACCGGGAATAGGAAGCTATGGCTACACCTTC
>TRBV28|TRBJ2-1|-|TRBD2
CASSLAGTSGRVEQFF
TGTGCCAGCAGTTTAGCCGGGACTAGCGGGAGGGTTGAGCAGTTCTTC
>TRBV30|TRBJ1-1|-|-
CAWRKGGNTEAFF
TGTGCCTGGAGAAAGGGGGGGAACACTGAAGCTTTCTTT
>TRBV5-5|TRBJ1-6|-|-
CASSSSFNSPLHF
TGTGCCAGCAGCTCCTCATTTAATTCACCCCTCCACTTT
>TRBV19|TRBJ1-2|-|-
CASSIRKGTADYGYTF
TGTGCCAGTAGTATAAGGAAGGGGACGGCAGACTATGGCTACACCTTC
>TRBV30|TRBJ2-1|-|-
CAWNPGGTEQFF
TGTGCCTGGAACCCCGGTGGGACCGAGCAGTTCTTC
>TRBV12-3/TRBV12-4|TRBJ1-6|-|-
CASSRSWNSPLHF
TGTGCCAGCAGCCGATCCTGGAATTCACCCCTCCACTTT